This TCR beta chain was captured in a study of response to subunit inactivated influenza vaccine. This CDR3 has 16 amino acids. The V gene end was trimmed by 4 bases and the J gene end by 5 bases; junction bases not matched to a gene: 10. Germline CDR1 is SGHRS and CDR2 is YFSETQ. TCRdb reprocessed the RT-PCR reads with MiXCR, giving one entry per CDR3 protein. Among around 580,000 distinct CDR3 sequences listed, 12% to 15% were seen once. The material was PBMCs from blood, obtained 11 to 12 days after vaccination. The gene calls are TRBV5-1 and TRBJ1-2, with TRBD1 identical over 11 bases. The sequence was obtained from a man aged 50 to 59 who received an inactivated influenza vaccine. In DNA form, the CDR3 reads TGCGCCAGCAGCATCGGACAGGGGGCTCAGATTTATGGCTACACCTTC. Translated: CASSIGQGAQIYGYTF. The full variable domain, rest sourced from reference TRBV5-1 and TRBJ1-2, is KAGVTQTPRYLIKTRGQQVTLSCSPISGHRSVSWYQQTPGQGLQFLFEYFSETQRNKGNFPGRFSGRQFSNSRSEMNVSTLELGDSALYLCASSIGQGAQIYGYTFGSGTRLTVV.